Listed below are T cell receptor beta chains from one sample, sequenced in a study of cytomegalovirus exposure and HLA in healthy donors. Profiling relied on immunoSEQ multiplex PCR, and the TCRdb table lists in-frame clones only, not all of them. The sample has 130,000 to 150,000 clones, 85% to 90% seen once. Sequencing used PBMCs. The source of these receptors is a woman aged 18-30 years in good health and CMV-seropositive. CDR3s include the opening cysteine and the closing phenylalanine or tryptophan. The order of the fields is CDR3 protein, CDR3 DNA, V gene, J gene, clone size, D gene, CDR3 length. A D gene is named only where the DNA matches it firmly. The size field is filled for only some rows; it gives once, few, many or a size class.

cdr3_aa: CATSRGAVFSGNTIYF
cdr3_nt: TGTGCCACCAGCAGAGGGGCAGTTTTCTCTGGAAACACCATATATTTT
v_call: TRBV15
j_call: TRBJ1-3
clone_size: NA
d_call: NA
cdr3_length: 16

cdr3_aa: CAAIAGLAIGEQFF
cdr3_nt: TGTGCCGCCATAGCGGGTCTGGCCATCGGGGAGCAGTTCTTC
v_call: TRBV6-1
j_call: TRBJ2-1
clone_size: NA
d_call: TRBD2
cdr3_length: 14

cdr3_aa: CASSLAYSGANVLTF
cdr3_nt: TGTGCCAGCAGCTTGGCTTACTCTGGGGCCAACGTCCTGACTTTC
v_call: TRBV5-6
j_call: TRBJ2-6
clone_size: NA
d_call: NA
cdr3_length: 15

cdr3_aa: CASSLSRRELAKNIQYF
cdr3_nt: TGTGCCAGCAGCTTAAGTCGGAGGGAACTAGCCAAAAACATTCAGTACTTC
v_call: TRBV11-2
j_call: TRBJ2-4
clone_size: NA
d_call: NA
cdr3_length: 17

cdr3_aa: CATSRDPTGNSPLHF
cdr3_nt: TGTGCCACCAGCAGAGATCCCACGGGTAATTCACCCCTCCACTTT
v_call: TRBV15
j_call: TRBJ1-6
clone_size: NA
d_call: NA
cdr3_length: 15

cdr3_aa: CASSRENYGYTF
cdr3_nt: TGTGCCAGCAGCCGGGAGAACTATGGCTACACCTTC
v_call: TRBV4-2
j_call: TRBJ1-2
clone_size: once
d_call: NA
cdr3_length: 12

cdr3_aa: CASSLATGARDQPQHF
cdr3_nt: TGTGCCAGCAGCTTAGCGACAGGGGCACGGGATCAGCCCCAGCATTTT
v_call: TRBV7-8
j_call: TRBJ1-5
clone_size: NA
d_call: TRBD1
cdr3_length: 16

cdr3_aa: CASTRYSNQPQHF
cdr3_nt: TGTGCCAGTACCAGGTATAGCAATCAGCCCCAGCATTTT
v_call: TRBV19
j_call: TRBJ1-5
clone_size: NA
d_call: NA
cdr3_length: 13

cdr3_aa: CASRTVNYGYTF
cdr3_nt: TGTGCCAGCAGGACAGTAAACTATGGCTACACCTTC
v_call: TRBV6-5
j_call: TRBJ1-2
clone_size: NA
d_call: NA
cdr3_length: 12

cdr3_aa: CASSNWGGGYTF
cdr3_nt: TGCGCCAGCAGCAACTGGGGCGGCGGCTACACCTTC
v_call: TRBV5-1
j_call: TRBJ1-2
clone_size: NA
d_call: NA
cdr3_length: 12

cdr3_aa: CASNEQGYYEQYF
cdr3_nt: TGTGCCAGCAATGAACAGGGCTACTACGAGCAGTACTTC
v_call: TRBV2
j_call: TRBJ2-7
clone_size: once
d_call: NA
cdr3_length: 13

cdr3_aa: CASSLIQGYEQYF
cdr3_nt: TGTGCCAGCAGTTTGATACAGGGTTACGAGCAGTACTTC
v_call: TRBV27
j_call: TRBJ2-7
clone_size: once
d_call: NA
cdr3_length: 13

cdr3_aa: CASSSGLTYNEQFF
cdr3_nt: TGCGCCAGCAGCTCGGGACTAACCTACAATGAGCAGTTCTTC
v_call: TRBV5-1
j_call: TRBJ2-1
clone_size: NA
d_call: TRBD2
cdr3_length: 14

cdr3_aa: CASRDSGGPRGEQFF
cdr3_nt: TGTGCCAGTAGGGATAGCGGGGGCCCAAGGGGTGAGCAGTTCTTC
v_call: TRBV19
j_call: TRBJ2-1
clone_size: NA
d_call: TRBD2
cdr3_length: 15

cdr3_aa: CASSLLGTGGHNEQFF
cdr3_nt: TGTGCCAGCAGCTTATTGGGGACAGGGGGCCACAATGAGCAGTTCTTC
v_call: TRBV7-9
j_call: TRBJ2-1
clone_size: NA
d_call: TRBD1
cdr3_length: 16

cdr3_aa: CASSVGGGVYEQYF
cdr3_nt: TGTGCCAGCAGCGTAGGAGGGGGAGTTTACGAGCAGTACTTC
v_call: TRBV9
j_call: TRBJ2-7
clone_size: NA
d_call: NA
cdr3_length: 14

cdr3_aa: CASRRGTETNQPQHF
cdr3_nt: TGTGCCAGCAGGCGAGGGACAGAAACCAATCAGCCCCAGCATTTT
v_call: TRBV7-2
j_call: TRBJ1-5
clone_size: once
d_call: TRBD1
cdr3_length: 15

cdr3_aa: CASSQEGQGAYEQYF
cdr3_nt: TGCGCCAGCAGCCAAGAGGGACAGGGGGCCTACGAGCAGTACTTC
v_call: TRBV4-3
j_call: TRBJ2-7
clone_size: NA
d_call: TRBD1
cdr3_length: 15

cdr3_aa: CASSGMALNSNQPQHF
cdr3_nt: TGTGCCAGTAGCGGGATGGCCCTTAATAGCAATCAGCCCCAGCATTTT
v_call: TRBV19
j_call: TRBJ1-5
clone_size: NA
d_call: NA
cdr3_length: 16

cdr3_aa: CASSEQEGAPTGELFF
cdr3_nt: TGTGCCAGCAGTGAACAAGAGGGGGCGCCCACCGGGGAGCTGTTTTTT
v_call: TRBV6-1
j_call: TRBJ2-2
clone_size: NA
d_call: TRBD1
cdr3_length: 16

cdr3_aa: CASSGSQGANIQYF
cdr3_nt: TGTGCCAGCAGCGGATCACAGGGGGCGAACATTCAGTACTTC
v_call: TRBV9
j_call: TRBJ2-4
clone_size: NA
d_call: TRBD1
cdr3_length: 14

cdr3_aa: CSVGRGRETQYF
cdr3_nt: TGCAGCGTTGGGCGGGGTCGGGAGACCCAGTACTTC
v_call: TRBV29-1
j_call: TRBJ2-5
clone_size: NA
d_call: NA
cdr3_length: 12

cdr3_aa: CASSLSGGPRYEQYF
cdr3_nt: TGTGCCAGCAGCTTATCGGGGGGGCCCCGATACGAGCAGTACTTC
v_call: TRBV7-3
j_call: TRBJ2-7
clone_size: few
d_call: TRBD2
cdr3_length: 15

cdr3_aa: CASSEELEPLIVQPQHF
cdr3_nt: TGTGCCAGCAGTGAAGAGCTTGAACCTTTAATCGTTCAGCCCCAGCATTTT
v_call: TRBV2
j_call: TRBJ1-5
clone_size: NA
d_call: NA
cdr3_length: 17

cdr3_aa: CASKSERGTQETQYF
cdr3_nt: TGCGCCAGCAAGAGTGAGCGGGGGACCCAAGAGACCCAGTACTTC
v_call: TRBV5-1
j_call: TRBJ2-5
clone_size: NA
d_call: TRBD2
cdr3_length: 15

cdr3_aa: CASSSTGNEQFF
cdr3_nt: TGCGCCAGCTCGAGTACGGGGAATGAGCAGTTCTTC
v_call: TRBV5-1
j_call: TRBJ2-1
clone_size: NA
d_call: NA
cdr3_length: 12

cdr3_aa: CASSSTGGYEQYF
cdr3_nt: TGTGCCAGCAGCTCTACAGGGGGCTACGAGCAGTACTTC
v_call: TRBV5-5
j_call: TRBJ2-7
clone_size: NA
d_call: TRBD1
cdr3_length: 13

cdr3_aa: CASSAGTNTYNEQFF
cdr3_nt: TGTGCCAGTAGCGCCGGGACAAATACCTACAATGAGCAGTTCTTC
v_call: TRBV19
j_call: TRBJ2-1
clone_size: NA
d_call: NA
cdr3_length: 15

cdr3_aa: CASSKGGGAYNSPLHF
cdr3_nt: TGTGCCAGCAGCAAAGGGGGAGGGGCCTATAATTCACCCCTCCACTTT
v_call: TRBV21-1
j_call: TRBJ1-6
clone_size: NA
d_call: NA
cdr3_length: 16

cdr3_aa: CASSLGLQETQYF
cdr3_nt: TGTGCCAGCAGTCTGGGACTTCAAGAGACCCAGTACTTC
v_call: TRBV28
j_call: TRBJ2-5
clone_size: NA
d_call: NA
cdr3_length: 13

cdr3_aa: CASSRSGVQPQHF
cdr3_nt: TGTGCCAGCAGTCGATCAGGGGTCCAGCCCCAGCATTTT
v_call: TRBV6-5
j_call: TRBJ1-5
clone_size: NA
d_call: NA
cdr3_length: 13

cdr3_aa: CASSPTTSPEFTDTQYF
cdr3_nt: TGTGCCAGCAGCCCGACGACTAGCCCCGAATTCACAGATACGCAGTATTTT
v_call: TRBV11-3
j_call: TRBJ2-3
clone_size: NA
d_call: TRBD2
cdr3_length: 17

cdr3_aa: CASSPRLASSGNTIYF
cdr3_nt: TGTGCCAGCAGCCCCCGCCTTGCCAGCTCTGGAAACACCATATATTTT
v_call: TRBV5-5
j_call: TRBJ1-3
clone_size: NA
d_call: NA
cdr3_length: 16

cdr3_aa: CASRDGQYYGYTF
cdr3_nt: TGTGCCAGCAGAGATGGACAGTACTATGGCTACACCTTC
v_call: TRBV2
j_call: TRBJ1-2
clone_size: NA
d_call: NA
cdr3_length: 13

cdr3_aa: CASSDLGLQETQYF
cdr3_nt: TGTGCCAGCAGCGATTTGGGACTTCAAGAGACCCAGTACTTC
v_call: TRBV5-6
j_call: TRBJ2-5
clone_size: NA
d_call: NA
cdr3_length: 14

cdr3_aa: CASSLGGTGLNYGYTF
cdr3_nt: TGTGCCAGCAGCTTGGGGGGGACAGGGCTCAACTATGGCTACACCTTC
v_call: TRBV5-6
j_call: TRBJ1-2
clone_size: NA
d_call: TRBD1
cdr3_length: 16

cdr3_aa: CASRTAGGTEAFF
cdr3_nt: TGTGCCAGCAGAACGGCGGGGGGCACTGAAGCTTTCTTT
v_call: TRBV21-1
j_call: TRBJ1-1
clone_size: NA
d_call: NA
cdr3_length: 13

cdr3_aa: CASRIDNSGNTIYF
cdr3_nt: TGTGCCAGCCGGATTGACAACTCTGGAAACACCATATATTTT
v_call: TRBV6-5
j_call: TRBJ1-3
clone_size: NA
d_call: NA
cdr3_length: 14

cdr3_aa: CASNGQGMDGYTF
cdr3_nt: TGTGCCAGCAATGGACAGGGGATGGACGGCTACACCTTC
v_call: TRBV6-1
j_call: TRBJ1-2
clone_size: NA
d_call: TRBD1
cdr3_length: 13

cdr3_aa: CASQDRGLLGELFF
cdr3_nt: TGTGCCAGCCAGGACAGGGGGCTCCTGGGGGAGCTGTTTTTT
v_call: TRBV7-9
j_call: TRBJ2-2
clone_size: NA
d_call: TRBD1
cdr3_length: 14

cdr3_aa: CATSRSWGDPPSSGNTIYF
cdr3_nt: TGTGCCACCAGCAGATCCTGGGGGGATCCCCCAAGCTCTGGAAACACCATATATTTT
v_call: TRBV15
j_call: TRBJ1-3
clone_size: NA
d_call: NA
cdr3_length: 19

cdr3_aa: CASSLGQGFYEQYF
cdr3_nt: TGTGCCAGCAGCCTGGGACAGGGTTTCTACGAGCAGTACTTC
v_call: TRBV5-6
j_call: TRBJ2-7
clone_size: NA
d_call: TRBD1
cdr3_length: 14

cdr3_aa: CAPSPLPLGLAGTDTQYF
cdr3_nt: TGTGCACCTAGCCCCCTACCTCTCGGACTAGCAGGCACAGATACGCAGTATTTT
v_call: TRBV12-2
j_call: TRBJ2-3
clone_size: NA
d_call: NA
cdr3_length: 18

cdr3_aa: CASSRTRETAFF
cdr3_nt: TGTGCCAGCAGCCGCACAAGGGAGACAGCTTTCTTT
v_call: TRBV14
j_call: TRBJ1-1
clone_size: few
d_call: NA
cdr3_length: 12

cdr3_aa: CARRTKRGPRRTDTQYF
cdr3_nt: TGTGCCAGACGGACTAAGCGGGGGCCTCGACGCACAGATACGCAGTATTTT
v_call: TRBV27
j_call: TRBJ2-3
clone_size: NA
d_call: TRBD2
cdr3_length: 17

cdr3_aa: CASSQEGASGPTDTQYF
cdr3_nt: TGTGCCAGCAGCCAAGAAGGTGCTAGCGGTCCCACAGATACGCAGTATTTT
v_call: TRBV4-2
j_call: TRBJ2-3
clone_size: NA
d_call: TRBD2
cdr3_length: 17

cdr3_aa: CASSLGMDRGHTGELFF
cdr3_nt: TGCGCCAGCAGCTTGGGGATGGACAGGGGGCATACCGGGGAGCTGTTTTTT
v_call: TRBV5-1
j_call: TRBJ2-2
clone_size: NA
d_call: TRBD1
cdr3_length: 17

cdr3_aa: CASSIGASEVAYEQYF
cdr3_nt: TGTGCCAGTAGTATCGGGGCTAGCGAAGTGGCCTACGAGCAGTACTTC
v_call: TRBV19
j_call: TRBJ2-7
clone_size: NA
d_call: NA
cdr3_length: 16

cdr3_aa: CASSFGETIDYGYTF
cdr3_nt: TGCGCCAGCAGCTTCGGTGAGACTATAGACTATGGCTACACCTTC
v_call: TRBV5-1
j_call: TRBJ1-2
clone_size: NA
d_call: NA
cdr3_length: 15

cdr3_aa: CASSLRQGDWYTEAFF
cdr3_nt: TGTGCCAGCAGTCTCCGACAGGGGGATTGGTACACTGAAGCTTTCTTT
v_call: TRBV28
j_call: TRBJ1-1
clone_size: NA
d_call: TRBD1
cdr3_length: 16

cdr3_aa: CASSRTGVYGYTF
cdr3_nt: TGTGCCAGCAGCCGCACGGGGGTCTATGGCTACACCTTC
v_call: TRBV5-4
j_call: TRBJ1-2
clone_size: NA
d_call: NA
cdr3_length: 13

cdr3_aa: CASSLGPVGADSGNTIYF
cdr3_nt: TGCGCCAGCAGCTTGGGCCCGGTGGGGGCCGACTCTGGAAACACCATATATTTT
v_call: TRBV5-1
j_call: TRBJ1-3
clone_size: few
d_call: NA
cdr3_length: 18

cdr3_aa: CASWTGLNTEAFF
cdr3_nt: TGTGCCAGCTGGACAGGGTTAAACACTGAAGCTTTCTTT
v_call: TRBV6-1
j_call: TRBJ1-1
clone_size: NA
d_call: TRBD1
cdr3_length: 13

cdr3_aa: CASSPRTGFGYTF
cdr3_nt: TGTGCCAGTAGCCCCCGGACAGGGTTCGGCTACACCTTC
v_call: TRBV19
j_call: TRBJ1-2
clone_size: few
d_call: TRBD1
cdr3_length: 13

cdr3_aa: CASSLTVGGTYGYTF
cdr3_nt: TGTGCCAGCAGCTTAACAGTAGGAGGGACCTATGGCTACACCTTC
v_call: TRBV11-2
j_call: TRBJ1-2
clone_size: NA
d_call: NA
cdr3_length: 15

cdr3_aa: CASSLQGGGNSPLHF
cdr3_nt: TGTGCCAGCAGTTTGCAAGGGGGTGGTAATTCACCCCTCCACTTT
v_call: TRBV27
j_call: TRBJ1-6
clone_size: NA
d_call: NA
cdr3_length: 15

cdr3_aa: CASSLLQGALPYEQYF
cdr3_nt: TGTGCCAGCAGTTTATTACAGGGGGCCCTTCCCTACGAGCAGTACTTC
v_call: TRBV27
j_call: TRBJ2-7
clone_size: NA
d_call: TRBD1
cdr3_length: 16

cdr3_aa: CASKTGSRGANVLTF
cdr3_nt: TGTGCCAGCAAGACAGGGTCCCGTGGGGCCAACGTCCTGACTTTC
v_call: TRBV27
j_call: TRBJ2-6
clone_size: NA
d_call: TRBD1
cdr3_length: 15

cdr3_aa: CASSLPGTAYNEQFF
cdr3_nt: TGTGCCAGCAGTCTACCCGGGACAGCCTACAATGAGCAGTTCTTC
v_call: TRBV28
j_call: TRBJ2-1
clone_size: NA
d_call: TRBD1
cdr3_length: 15